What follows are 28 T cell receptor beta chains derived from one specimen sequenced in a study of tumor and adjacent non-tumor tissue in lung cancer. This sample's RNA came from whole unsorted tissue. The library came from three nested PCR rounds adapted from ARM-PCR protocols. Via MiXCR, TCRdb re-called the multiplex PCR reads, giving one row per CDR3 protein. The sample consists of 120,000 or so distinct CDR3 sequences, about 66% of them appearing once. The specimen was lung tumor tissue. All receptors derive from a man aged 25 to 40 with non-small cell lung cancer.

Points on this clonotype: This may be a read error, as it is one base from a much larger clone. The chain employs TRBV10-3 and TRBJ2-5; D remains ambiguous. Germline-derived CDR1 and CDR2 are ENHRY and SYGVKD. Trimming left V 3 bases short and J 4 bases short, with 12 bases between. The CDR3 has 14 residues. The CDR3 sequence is CAISDELVRETQYF. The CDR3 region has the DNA TGTGCCATCAGTGACGAGTTAGTCCGAGAGACCCAGTACTTC.

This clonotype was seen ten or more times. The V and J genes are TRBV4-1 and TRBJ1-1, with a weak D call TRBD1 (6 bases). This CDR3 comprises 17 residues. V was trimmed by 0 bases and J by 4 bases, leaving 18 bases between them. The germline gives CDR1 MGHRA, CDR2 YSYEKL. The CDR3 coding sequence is TGCGCCAGCAGCCAAGATGGGGGGCGAGGGTGGATCACTGAAGCTTTCTTT. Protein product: CASSQDGGRGWITEAFF.

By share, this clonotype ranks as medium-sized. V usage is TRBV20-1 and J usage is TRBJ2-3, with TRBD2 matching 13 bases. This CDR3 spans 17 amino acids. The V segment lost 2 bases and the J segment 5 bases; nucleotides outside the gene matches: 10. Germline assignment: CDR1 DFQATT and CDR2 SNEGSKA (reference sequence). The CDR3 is CSARSNLGLAGVDTQYF. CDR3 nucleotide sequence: TGCAGTGCTAGATCCAATTTAGGACTAGCGGGAGTAGATACGCAGTATTTT.

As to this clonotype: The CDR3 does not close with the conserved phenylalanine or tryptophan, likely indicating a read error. CDR3 sequence (DNA): TGTGCTAGCAGCTTTAATATCCAAGAGACCCAGTACCTC. It codes for CASSFNIQETQYL. This rearrangement joins TRBV11-2 to TRBJ2-5; D is uncertain. Germline assignment: CDR1 SGHAT and CDR2 FQNNGV. This CDR3 region has 13 residues.

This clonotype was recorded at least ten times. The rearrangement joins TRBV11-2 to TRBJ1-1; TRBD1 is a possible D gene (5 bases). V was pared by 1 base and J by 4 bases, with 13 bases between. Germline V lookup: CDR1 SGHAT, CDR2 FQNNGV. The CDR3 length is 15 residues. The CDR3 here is CASSLGGGGSTEAFF. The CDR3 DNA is TGTGCCAGCAGCTTAGGGGGGGGGGGGAGCACTGAAGCTTTCTTT.

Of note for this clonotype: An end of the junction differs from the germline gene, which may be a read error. The DNA for the CDR3 is TGCGTCAGCATCCAAGCATCCCAGAACAACTACGAGCAGTACTTC. This translates into CVSIQASQNNYEQYF. This chain uses TRBV4-1 with TRBJ2-7; D unresolved. The germline CDR1 and CDR2 sequences are MGHRA and YSYEKL. This CDR3 contains 15 residues.

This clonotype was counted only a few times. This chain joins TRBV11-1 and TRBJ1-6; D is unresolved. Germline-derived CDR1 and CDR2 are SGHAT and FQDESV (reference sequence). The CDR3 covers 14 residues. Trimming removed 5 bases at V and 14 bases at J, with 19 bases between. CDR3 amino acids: CASSADTYNSSLHF. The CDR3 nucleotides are TGTGCCAGCAGCGCCGACACGTATAATTCGTCCCTCCACTTT.

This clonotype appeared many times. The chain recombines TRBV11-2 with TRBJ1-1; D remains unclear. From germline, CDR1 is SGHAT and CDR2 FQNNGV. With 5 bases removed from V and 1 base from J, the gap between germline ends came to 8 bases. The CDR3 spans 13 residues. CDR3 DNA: TGTGCCAGCAGCACCCAGGAGAACACTGAAGCTTTCTTT. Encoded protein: CASSTQENTEAFF.

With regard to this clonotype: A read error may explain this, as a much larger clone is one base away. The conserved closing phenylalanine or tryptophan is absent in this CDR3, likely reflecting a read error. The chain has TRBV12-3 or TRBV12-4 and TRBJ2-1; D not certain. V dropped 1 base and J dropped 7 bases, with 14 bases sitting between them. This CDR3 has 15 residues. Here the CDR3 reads CASSLEARQGNEQFS. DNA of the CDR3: TGTGCCAGCAGTTTAGAGGCTAGACAAGGGAATGAGCAGTTCTCC.

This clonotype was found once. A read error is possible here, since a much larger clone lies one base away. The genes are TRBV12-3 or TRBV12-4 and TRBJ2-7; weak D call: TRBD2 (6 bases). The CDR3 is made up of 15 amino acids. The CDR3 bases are TGTGCCAGGAGTTTAACCGGGGCGGGGACCTACGAGCAGTACTTC. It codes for CARSLTGAGTYEQYF.

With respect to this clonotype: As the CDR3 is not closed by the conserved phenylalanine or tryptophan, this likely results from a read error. CDR3 DNA: TGTGCCAGTCTTCCTAGTGGGGGTCTATACGAGCAGTACTTA. It translates to CASLPSGGLYEQYL. This chain joins TRBV6-2 or TRBV6-3 and TRBJ2-7; D possibly uses TRBD1 or TRBD2 (5 bases each). The germline V gene has CDR1 MNHEY and CDR2 SVGEGT. Deletions cut 9 bases from V and 4 bases from J, with 19 bases between. This CDR3 spans 14 amino acids.

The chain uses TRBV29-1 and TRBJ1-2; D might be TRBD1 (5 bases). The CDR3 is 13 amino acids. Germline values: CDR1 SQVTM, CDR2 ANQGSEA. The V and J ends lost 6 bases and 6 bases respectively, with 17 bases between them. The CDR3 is CSVSGTAENGYTF. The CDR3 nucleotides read TGCAGCGTGTCGGGGACGGCGGAGAATGGCTACACCTTC.

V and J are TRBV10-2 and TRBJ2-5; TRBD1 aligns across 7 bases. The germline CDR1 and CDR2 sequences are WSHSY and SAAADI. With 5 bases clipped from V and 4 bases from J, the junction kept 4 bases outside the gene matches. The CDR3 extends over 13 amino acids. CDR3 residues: CASSSHRGETQYF. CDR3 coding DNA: TGCGCCAGCAGTAGCCACAGGGGAGAGACCCAGTACTTC.

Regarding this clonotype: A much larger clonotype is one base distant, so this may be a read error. The CDR3 reads CASRLEGLGGDTQYF. The CDR3, as DNA: TGTGCCAGCAGATTGGAGGGGCTAGGGGGAGATACGCAGTATTTT. This chain uses TRBV5-4 with TRBJ2-3; D may correspond to TRBD1 or TRBD2 (6 bases each). Germline lookup yields CDR1 SGHNT and CDR2 YYREEE (reference sequence). This CDR3 comprises 15 residues.

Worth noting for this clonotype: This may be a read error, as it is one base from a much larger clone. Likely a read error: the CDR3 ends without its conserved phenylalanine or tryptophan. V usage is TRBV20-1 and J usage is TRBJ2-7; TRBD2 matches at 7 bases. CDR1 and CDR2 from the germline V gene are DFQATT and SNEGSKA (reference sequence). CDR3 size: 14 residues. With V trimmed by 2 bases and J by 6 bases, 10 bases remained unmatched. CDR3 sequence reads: CSARQTGGPFEQYL. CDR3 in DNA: TGCAGTGCTAGACAAACGGGAGGTCCCTTCGAGCAGTACTTA.

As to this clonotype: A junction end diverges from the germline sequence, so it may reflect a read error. This CDR3 is CAGSCSPGRAYEQYF. The CDR3 DNA reads TGTGCCGGCAGTTGCAGCCCCGGCAGGGCCTACGAGCAGTACTTC. This chain uses TRBV6-6 with TRBJ2-7, with D possibly TRBD1 on 5 matching bases. Germline loops: CDR1 MNHNY, CDR2 SVGAGI (reference sequence). The CDR3 has 15 residues.

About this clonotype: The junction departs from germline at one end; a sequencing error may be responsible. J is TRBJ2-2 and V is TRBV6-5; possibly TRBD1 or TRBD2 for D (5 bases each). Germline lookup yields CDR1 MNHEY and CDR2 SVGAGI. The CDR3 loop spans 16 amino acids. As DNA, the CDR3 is TGTACCAGCAGTTACAGAGGGACCTCGAACATCGGGGAGCTGTTTTTT. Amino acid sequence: CTSSYRGTSNIGELFF.

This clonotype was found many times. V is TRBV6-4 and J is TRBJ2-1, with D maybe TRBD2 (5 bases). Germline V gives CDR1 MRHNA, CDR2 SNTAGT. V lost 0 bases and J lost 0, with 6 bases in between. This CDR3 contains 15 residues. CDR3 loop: CASSDSAGSYNEQFF. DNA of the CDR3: TGTGCCAGCAGTGACTCCGCGGGCTCCTACAATGAGCAGTTCTTC.

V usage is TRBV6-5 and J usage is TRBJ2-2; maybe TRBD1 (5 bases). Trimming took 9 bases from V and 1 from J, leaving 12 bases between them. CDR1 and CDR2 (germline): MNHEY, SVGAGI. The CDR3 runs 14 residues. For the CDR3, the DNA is TGTGCCAGTAGGATTGACAGGAACACCGGGGAGCTGTTTTTT. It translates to CASRIDRNTGELFF.

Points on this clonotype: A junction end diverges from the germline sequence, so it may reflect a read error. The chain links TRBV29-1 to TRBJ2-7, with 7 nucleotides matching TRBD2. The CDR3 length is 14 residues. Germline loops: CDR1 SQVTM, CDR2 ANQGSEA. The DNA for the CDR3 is TGTAGCGTTGAGGACCCCCGGGGGGACTACGAGCAGTACTTC. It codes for CSVEDPRGDYEQYF.

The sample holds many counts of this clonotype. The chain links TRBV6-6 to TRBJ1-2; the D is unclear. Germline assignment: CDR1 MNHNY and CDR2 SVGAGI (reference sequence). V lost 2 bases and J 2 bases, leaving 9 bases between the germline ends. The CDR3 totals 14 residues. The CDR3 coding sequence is TGTGCCAGCAGTTACCTCGCCTCCAACTATGGCTACACCTTC. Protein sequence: CASSYLASNYGYTF.

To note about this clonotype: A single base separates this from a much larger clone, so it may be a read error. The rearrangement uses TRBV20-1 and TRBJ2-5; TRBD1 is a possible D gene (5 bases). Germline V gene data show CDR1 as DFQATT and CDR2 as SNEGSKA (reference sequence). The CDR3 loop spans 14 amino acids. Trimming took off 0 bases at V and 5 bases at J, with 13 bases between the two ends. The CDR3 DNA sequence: TGCAGTGCTAGAGAGGGGCAGACATGGGAGACCCAGTACTTC. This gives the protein CSAREGQTWETQYF.

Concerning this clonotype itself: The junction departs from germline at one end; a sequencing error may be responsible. CDR3 loop: CASIRFLAGLAQYNEQFF. For the CDR3, the DNA is TGTGCCAGCATCCGTTTTCTAGCGGGCTTAGCTCAATACAATGAGCAGTTCTTC. The V call is TRBV4-1, the J call TRBJ2-1; 8 nucleotides match TRBD2. CDR1 and CDR2 from the germline V gene are MGHRA and YSYEKL. The CDR3 runs 18 residues.

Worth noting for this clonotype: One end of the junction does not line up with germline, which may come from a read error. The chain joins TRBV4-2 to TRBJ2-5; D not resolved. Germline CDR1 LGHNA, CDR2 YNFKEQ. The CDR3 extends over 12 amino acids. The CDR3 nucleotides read TGTGCCAGCAGCCAGATGGGTGAGACCCAACACTTC. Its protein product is CASSQMGETQHF.

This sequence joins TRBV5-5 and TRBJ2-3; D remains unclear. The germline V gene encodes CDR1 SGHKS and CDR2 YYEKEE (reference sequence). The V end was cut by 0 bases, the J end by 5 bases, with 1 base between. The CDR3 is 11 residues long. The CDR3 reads CASSLEDTQYF. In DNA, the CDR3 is TGTGCCAGCAGCTTGGAAGATACGCAGTATTTT. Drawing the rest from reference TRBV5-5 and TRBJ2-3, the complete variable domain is DAGVTQSPTHLIKTRGQQVTLRCSPISGHKSVSWYQQVLGQGPQFIFQYYEKEERGRGNFPDRFSARQFPNYSSELNVNALLLGDSALYLCASSLEDTQYFGPGTRLTVL.

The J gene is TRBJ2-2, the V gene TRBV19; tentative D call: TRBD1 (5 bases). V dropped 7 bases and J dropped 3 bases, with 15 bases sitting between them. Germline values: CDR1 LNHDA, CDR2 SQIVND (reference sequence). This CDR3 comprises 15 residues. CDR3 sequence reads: CASTGTGSDTGELFF. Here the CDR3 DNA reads TGTGCCAGTACCGGAACAGGTTCGGACACCGGGGAGCTGTTTTTT.

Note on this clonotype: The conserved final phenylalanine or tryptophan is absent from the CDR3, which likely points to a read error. CDR3 nucleotide sequence: TGCAGCGCTAGTGTAGGGACTAGCGTCTACAATGAGCAGTTCTTA. Protein product: CSASVGTSVYNEQFL. The chain is built from TRBV20-1 and TRBJ2-1; 10 bases align to TRBD2. The CDR3 runs 15 residues. Germline V gives CDR1 DFQATT, CDR2 SNEGSKA (reference sequence).

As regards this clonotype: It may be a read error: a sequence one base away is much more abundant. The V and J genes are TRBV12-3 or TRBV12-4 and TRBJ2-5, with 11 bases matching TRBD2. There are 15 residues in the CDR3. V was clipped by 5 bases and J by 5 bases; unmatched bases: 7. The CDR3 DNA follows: TGTGCCAGCAGTCTCGGACTAGCGGGTGTGGAGACCCAGTACTTC. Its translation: CASSLGLAGVETQYF.